Below are 26 T cell receptor beta chains sequenced from a single sample in a study of patients and donors after allogeneic stem cell transplantation. TCRdb re-derived calls from the RT-PCR reads in MiXCR, one entry per CDR3 protein. The sample holds 190,000 or so distinct CDR3 sequences, roughly two fifths seen once. The sequencing input was blood, either unsorted or a sorted T cell fraction (not recorded which). The receptors shown here come from a human donor who was either an allogeneic HSCT recipient or a stem cell or donor lymphocyte infusion donor (not recorded which). It is not recorded whose cells these are; they may come from a transplant donor.

This clonotype was counted at least ten times. The chain is built from TRBV29-1 and TRBJ1-1, with a possible D match to TRBD1 (6 bases). The CDR3 runs 14 residues. Between the trimmed V and J ends, which lost 7 bases and 6 bases, there was a span of 21 bases. Germline V gene sequence: CDR1 SQVTM, CDR2 ANQGSEA. The CDR3 spells CSAHTDYYRAEAFF. The CDR3 DNA reads TGCAGCGCTCACACCGATTATTACAGGGCTGAAGCTTTCTTT.

The chain couples TRBV3-1 to TRBJ2-2; D gene uncertain. Trimming stripped 1 base from V and 5 bases from J, with 5 bases between. The CDR3 loop spans 13 amino acids. Germline V gene lookup returns CDR1 LGHDT and CDR2 YNNKEL (reference sequence). The CDR3 protein is CASSQVRTGELFF. The CDR3 nucleotides are TGTGCCAGCAGCCAAGTACGAACCGGGGAGCTGTTTTTT. Full variable domain (remainder filled in from reference TRBV3-1 and TRBJ2-2): DTAVSQTPKYLVTQMGNDKSIKCEQNLGHDTMYWYKQDSKKFLKIMFSYNNKELIINETVPNRFSPKSPDKAHLNLHINSLELGDSAVYFCASSQVRTGELFFGEGSRLTVL.

This clonotype occurred a few times. This chain joins TRBV10-3 and TRBJ1-3; weak D call: TRBD1 (5 bases). Germline loops: CDR1 ENHRY, CDR2 SYGVKD. This CDR3 region has 14 residues. V was clipped by 8 bases and J by 2 bases, with 13 bases between them. CDR3 sequence reads: CAIGARETGNTIYF. In DNA, the CDR3 is TGTGCCATCGGGGCTCGGGAAACTGGAAACACCATATATTTT.

Comment on this clonotype: The junction departs from the called germline gene at one end, perhaps through a read error. The chain is built from TRBV15 and TRBJ1-1; D is unclear. CDR3 length equals 15 residues. Germline lookup yields CDR1 LNHNV and CDR2 YYDKDF (reference sequence). The CDR3 sequence is CATSRGYAGNTKAFF. The CDR3 nucleotides read TGTGCCACCAGCAGAGGGTACGCGGGGAACACTAAAGCTTTCTTT. Filled out from reference TRBV15 and TRBJ1-1, the complete variable domain reads DAMVIQNPRYQVTQFGKPVTLSCSQTLNHNVMYWYQQKSSQAPKLLFHYYDKDFNNEADTPDNFQSRRPNTSFCFLDIRSPGLGDTAMYLCATSRGYAGNTKAFFGQGTRLTVV.

This clonotype has only a few counts. The chain recombines TRBV27 with TRBJ2-3, with D unresolved. Germline V lookup: CDR1 MNHEY, CDR2 SMNVEV (reference sequence). The V end was cut by 3 bases, the J end by 2 bases, with 6 bases between. This CDR3 contains 13 residues. CDR3 sequence (DNA): TGTGCCAGCAGTTTGGGCTTCACAGATACGCAGTATTTT. It translates to CASSLGFTDTQYF.

V gene TRBV10-3 combines with J gene TRBJ2-1; perhaps TRBD2 as D (5 bases). Between the trimmed V and J ends, which lost 4 bases and 0 bases, there was a span of 10 bases. Germline V gene data show CDR1 as ENHRY and CDR2 as SYGVKD. The CDR3 is 15 amino acids. CDR3 in DNA: TGTGCCATCAGTGCCTCGGGGAACTCCTACAATGAGCAGTTCTTC. Translating gives CAISASGNSYNEQFF.

The chain couples TRBV29-1 to TRBJ1-2; the D gene is possibly TRBD1 (5 bases). V lost 6 bases to trimming and J lost 4 bases, with 21 bases between them. Looked up from germline, CDR1 is SQVTM and CDR2 is ANQGSEA. The CDR3 is made up of 15 amino acids. The CDR3 here is CSVTAPGDERYGYTF. The CDR3 bases are TGCAGCGTGACCGCCCCCGGGGACGAACGCTATGGCTACACCTTC.

The chain uses TRBV12-3 or TRBV12-4 and TRBJ1-2; a weak D match, TRBD1 (6 bases). The CDR3 contains 11 residues. V lost 7 bases, J lost 6 bases, and 9 bases lay in between. CDR3: CASTGADGYTF. The CDR3 nucleotides read TGTGCCAGCACGGGGGCAGATGGCTACACCTTC.

The chain links TRBV5-1 to TRBJ2-3, with 8 bases identical to TRBD2. The ends lost 4 bases at V and 0 bases at J; junction bases unmatched: 4. CDR3 size: 15 residues. Germline loops: CDR1 SGHRS, CDR2 YFSETQ. The CDR3 region is CASSRGGTSTDTQYF. CDR3 sequence (DNA): TGCGCCAGCAGCCGCGGGGGGACTAGCACAGATACGCAGTATTTT.

The V gene is TRBV9, the J gene TRBJ2-3, with 10 bases aligning to TRBD2. The length of the CDR3 is 16 residues. Germline trimming cut 3 bases from V and 7 bases from J; bases unmatched to any gene: 11. Germline-derived CDR1 and CDR2 are SGDLS and YYNGEE. The chain's CDR3 is CASSDRYGTSDYTQYF. CDR3 coding DNA: TGTGCCAGCAGCGACCGGTACGGGACTAGCGATTATACGCAGTATTTT. The variable domain in full, with the rest retrieved from reference TRBV9 and TRBJ2-3, is DSGVTQTPKHLITATGQRVTLRCSPRSGDLSVYWYQQSLDQGLQFLIQYYNGEERAKGNILERFSAQQFPDLHSELNLSSLELGDSALYFCASSDRYGTSDYTQYFGPGTRLTVL.

This clonotype has more than one count but fewer than ten. The chain combines TRBV5-1 with TRBJ1-3; TRBD1 aligns across 8 bases. The CDR3 sequence is 20 residues long. V shed 4 bases and J 0 bases; nucleotides not matched to a gene: 18. Germline V lookup: CDR1 SGHRS, CDR2 YFSETQ. CDR3 sequence: CASSPLTGALNFRSGNTIYF. DNA of the CDR3: TGCGCCAGCAGCCCCCTGACAGGGGCGCTGAATTTTCGCTCTGGAAACACCATATATTTT.

The CDR3 spells CASSPGPANIQYF. Here the CDR3 DNA reads TGTGCCAGCAGTCCGGGCCCCGCAAACATTCAGTACTTC. J is TRBJ2-4 and V is TRBV6-2 or TRBV6-3; D not certain. The V and J ends lost 5 bases and 6 bases respectively, with 11 bases between them. Germline V gene lookup returns CDR1 MNHEY and CDR2 SVGEGT. The CDR3 loop spans 13 amino acids.

This clonotype was detected a few times. The rearrangement joins TRBV4-1 to TRBJ1-6; D is possibly TRBD1 (6 bases). The germline gives CDR1 MGHRA, CDR2 YSYEKL. Trimming removed 0 bases at V and 9 bases at J, with 18 bases between. The CDR3 has 17 amino acids. Here the CDR3 reads CASSQDLRTAGVSPLHF. The DNA for the CDR3 is TGCGCCAGCAGCCAAGACCTTCGGACGGCAGGGGTTTCACCCCTCCACTTT.

This clonotype was counted between two and nine times. The chain carries TRBV29-1 and TRBJ1-3; D uncertain. This CDR3 has 14 amino acids. In germline, CDR1 is SQVTM, CDR2 ANQGSEA. Trimming left V 4 bases short and J 1 base short, with 11 bases between. The CDR3 region has the DNA TGCAGCGTTGGGGGAAGCGTTTCTGGAAACACCATATATTTT. Protein product: CSVGGSVSGNTIYF.

In its sample, this clonotype was seen a few times. V is TRBV5-1 and J is TRBJ1-5; D is unresolved. Trimming stripped 0 bases from V and 2 bases from J, with 9 bases between. CDR3 length equals 15 residues. Looked up from germline, CDR1 is SGHRS and CDR2 is YFSETQ. The CDR3 sequence is CASSLDSGGNQPQHF. CDR3 nucleotide sequence: TGCGCCAGCAGCTTGGATTCTGGTGGCAATCAGCCCCAGCATTTT.

The chain is built from TRBV7-9 and TRBJ1-2, with D possibly being TRBD1 (6 bases). Germline CDR1 reads SEHNR; CDR2 reads FQNEAQ (reference sequence). The CDR3 sequence is 12 residues long. Trimming shortened V by 5 bases and J by 8 bases, and 12 bases separated the two germline ends. CDR3 sequence: CASSPPGVGYTF. The DNA of the CDR3 is TGTGCCAGCAGCCCTCCAGGGGTGGGCTACACCTTC.

V and J are TRBV27 and TRBJ2-2, with D possibly matching TRBD2 (5 bases). V was cut by 5 bases and J by 5 bases, with 21 bases left in between. The CDR3 runs to 17 residues. CDR1 is MNHEY and CDR2 is SMNVEV in the germline V gene (reference sequence). CDR3 loop: CASSKGGGSIQTGELFF. In DNA form, the CDR3 reads TGTGCCAGCAGTAAGGGTGGAGGAAGCATTCAAACCGGGGAGCTGTTTTTT.

This chain links TRBV30 with TRBJ1-5; D gene unclear. CDR1 is GTSNPN and CDR2 is SVGIG in the germline V gene (reference sequence). The V end was cut by 3 bases, the J end by 3 bases, with 6 bases between. The CDR3 is made up of 12 amino acids. In DNA, the CDR3 is TGTGCCTGGAGCCAGACCAATCAGCCCCAGCATTTT. This sequence encodes CAWSQTNQPQHF. Full variable domain (outside the CDR3, taken from reference TRBV30 and TRBJ1-5): SQTIHQWPATLVQPVGSPLSLECTVEGTSNPNLYWYRQAAGRGLQLLFYSVGIGQISSEVPQNLSASRPQDRQFILSSKKLLLSDSGFYLCAWSQTNQPQHFGDGTRLSIL.

This clonotype was seen more than once but under ten times. The V call is TRBV7-8, the J call TRBJ1-3, with D hard to call. CDR1 and CDR2 from the germline V gene are SGHVS and FQNEAQ. The CDR3 covers 15 residues. Trimming left V 3 bases short and J 4 bases short, with 13 bases between. Here the CDR3 DNA reads TGTGCCAGCAGCTTTAGGCAGCGGATGGGAAACACCATATATTTT. This encodes CASSFRQRMGNTIYF.

The chain employs TRBV5-4 and TRBJ2-5, with 8 bases matching TRBD2. The length of the CDR3 is 15 residues. Germline loops: CDR1 SGHNT, CDR2 YYREEE (reference sequence). Unmatched junction bases numbered 7, after V lost 1 base and J lost 5 bases. The CDR3 sequence is CASSLRLLAAETQYF. The CDR3 nucleotides are TGTGCCAGCAGCTTGCGGTTACTAGCGGCGGAGACCCAGTACTTC.

The chain joins TRBV27 to TRBJ1-2; D is uncertain. This CDR3 is 15 amino acids long. CDR1 and CDR2 from the germline V gene are MNHEY and SMNVEV (reference sequence). The V end lost 2 bases, the J end lost 6 bases, and 16 bases lay between the germline ends. The CDR3 region is CASSLTGQRMDGYTF. CDR3 sequence (DNA): TGTGCCAGCAGTTTAACCGGCCAGAGGATGGATGGCTACACCTTC.

This clonotype was counted a few times. The chain recombines TRBV27 with TRBJ1-6; D is ambiguous. From germline, CDR1 is MNHEY and CDR2 SMNVEV (reference sequence). The germline V and J ends were trimmed by 6 bases and 6 bases, with 12 bases remaining between them. CDR3 length: 14 amino acids. CDR3 in DNA: TGTGCCAGCAGCATGCGCTTCCCTAATTCACCCCTCCACTTT. Its protein is CASSMRFPNSPLHF.

The V and J genes are TRBV4-3 and TRBJ1-2; D uncertain. This CDR3 comprises 17 residues. Trimming left V 0 bases short and J 4 bases short, with 18 bases between. Germline V gene data show CDR1 as LGHNA and CDR2 as YSLEER. CDR3 region: CASSQDIGVEGGYGYTF. CDR3 DNA: TGCGCCAGCAGCCAAGATATTGGGGTGGAGGGTGGCTATGGCTACACCTTC.

This clonotype was counted between two and nine times. The chain recombines TRBV20-1 with TRBJ1-1; D unresolved. CDR1 and CDR2 from the germline V gene are DFQATT and SNEGSKA (reference sequence). Trimming cost V 5 bases and J 7 bases, with 14 bases left between them. This CDR3 region has 12 residues. This CDR3 is CSASPNRVEAFF. In nucleotides, the CDR3 is TGCAGTGCTTCTCCGAACCGGGTTGAAGCTTTCTTT.

This clonotype was seen more than once but under ten times. V is TRBV29-1 and J is TRBJ2-2; weak D call: TRBD2 (7 bases). Trimming stripped 4 bases from V and 1 base from J, with 16 bases between. The CDR3 sequence is 16 residues long. Germline CDR1 reads SQVTM; CDR2 reads ANQGSEA. CDR3: CSVAPGEGRNTGELFF. For the CDR3, the DNA is TGCAGCGTTGCCCCAGGGGAGGGTAGGAACACCGGGGAGCTGTTTTTT.

V and J are TRBV28 and TRBJ1-6, with D uncertain. The CDR3 runs to 13 residues. V dropped 3 bases and J dropped 10 bases, with 10 bases sitting between them. Germline assignment: CDR1 MDHEN and CDR2 SYDVKM. DNA for the CDR3: TGTGCCAGCAGTTTCTTCGGGCGATCACCCCTCCACTTT. Translating gives CASSFFGRSPLHF.